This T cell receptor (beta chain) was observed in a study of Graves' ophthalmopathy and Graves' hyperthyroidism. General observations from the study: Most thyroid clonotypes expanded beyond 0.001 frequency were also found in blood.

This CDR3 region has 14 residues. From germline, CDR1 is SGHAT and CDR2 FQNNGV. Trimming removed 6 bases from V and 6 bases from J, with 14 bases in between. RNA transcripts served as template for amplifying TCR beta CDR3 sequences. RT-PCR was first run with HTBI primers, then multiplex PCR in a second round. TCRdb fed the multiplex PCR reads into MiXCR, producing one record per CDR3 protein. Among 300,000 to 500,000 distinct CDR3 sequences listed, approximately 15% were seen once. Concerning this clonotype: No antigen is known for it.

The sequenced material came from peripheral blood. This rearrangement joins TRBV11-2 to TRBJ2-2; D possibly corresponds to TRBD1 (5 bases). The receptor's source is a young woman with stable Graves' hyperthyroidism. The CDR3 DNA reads TGTGCCAGCAGACGAGCATGGGGCCCCGGGGAGCTGTTTTTT. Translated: CASRRAWGPGELFF.